Sequencing of this T cell receptor beta chain was carried out in a study of post-analysis software for immune sequencing data. Study-level information: Recorded subtypes: relapsing-remitting, secondary progressive, progressive-relapsing; some patients unannotated.

Many counts were recorded for this clonotype. Its antigen is not identified. Unique molecular identifiers were built into the TCR beta cDNA libraries. In TCRdb, the PCR reads were re-called with MiXCR into one record per CDR3 protein. This table has around 200,000 distinct CDR3 sequences, 29% appearing once. Study findings and constraints: Analysis by F measure revealed that same-batch samples clustered strongly together. Patients with multiple sclerosis recorded significantly lower normalized Chao1 diversity than controls, the study found.

What was sequenced was blood. This sequence originates from a girl aged 2-17 years with multiple sclerosis.

The CDR3, as DNA: TGTGCCAGCAGTTCGACAGGGGGCATCTACGAGCAGTACTTC. This encodes CASSSTGGIYEQYF. The chain links TRBV6-1 to TRBJ2-7; 10 bases are shared with TRBD1. This CDR3 comprises 14 residues. Trimming at V came to 5 bases and at J to 3 bases, leaving 4 bases not matched to a gene. Germline CDR1 is MNHNS and CDR2 is SASEGT.